Listed below are T cell receptor beta chains from one sample, sequenced in a study of CD8 T cells in Susac syndrome. TCRdb used MiXCR to reprocess the immunoSEQ multiplex PCR reads, holding one entry per CDR3 protein. Of around 150,000 distinct CDR3 sequences in the sample, approximately 96% were seen once. The sample was CD4+ T cells from PBMCs. These receptors came from a human donor with multiple sclerosis. Each CDR3 is given with its conserved first and last residue.

CDR3aa | v_gene
CASSLFLNTEAFF | TRBV7-2
CASSSGQGHEQYF | TRBV7-2
CSAPGTSSYEQYF | TRBV20-1
CATMYDNEQFF | TRBV24-1
CASSQEGDTQYF | TRBV4-3
CSVDSAGGPDTQYF | TRBV29-1
CASSFSSGGYEQYF | TRBV12-3/TRBV12-4
CASSQAKRLSWGEQFF | TRBV3-1
CASGGDGTDTQYF | TRBV6-4
CASRGQSYNEQFF | TRBV3-1
CSVEKGAGTGFFAF | TRBV29-1
CSARTGRSDGQYF | TRBV20-1
CASSQTSATLTDTQYF | TRBV7-9
CASSQSLQSTQYF | TRBV3-1
CASSLDRAYEQYF | TRBV28
CASSPRLAGGQETQYF | TRBV3-1
CSARTRLETQYF | TRBV29-1
CASRPGQVGETQYF | TRBV28
CASSSRQGANEQFF | TRBV27
CASSWGHSSYEQYF | TRBV12-3/TRBV12-4
CATSPGPGSFEAFF | TRBV24-1
CASSLRASGQGSHEQYF | TRBV7-2
CASSRLAGGGNEQFF | TRBV6-5
CASSYSGGGTGFAYEQYF | TRBV6-5
CASSESALTDTQYF | TRBV27
CASSRDSGATYEQYF | TRBV2
CSVAPMGETQYF | TRBV29-1
CASKREQASYEQYF | TRBV5-1
CASSLGRTRGDTQYF | TRBV7-8
CSVRGAGNIQYF | TRBV29-1
CASSLWASGHNEQFF | TRBV11-1
CAWSARIDTEAFF | TRBV30
CASRNQGTGTPLHF | TRBV27
CASSSGPGQGRETQYF | TRBV28
CASSVDGRPYNEQFF | TRBV9
CSVGRSTYNEQFF | TRBV29-1
CATSDSWGLGTDTQYF | TRBV24-1
CATSGLARTDTQYF | TRBV24-1
CASSSGMRPVQTDTQYF | TRBV12-3/TRBV12-4
CSAAGTSGTDTQYF | TRBV29-1
CASSQANRVPAGHEQYF | TRBV4-2
CASSHTGVRETQYF | TRBV18
CSARLTDTQYF | TRBV20-1
CSASVAVTSTDTQYF | TRBV20-1
CASSSGGQSNYGYTF | TRBV5-4
CSAMYGGNDEQFF | TRBV20-1
CASSQESASGPYNEQFF | TRBV3-1
CSARIPAGGSYNEQFF | TRBV20-1
CASSLDRAVRNSPLHF | TRBV12-3/TRBV12-4